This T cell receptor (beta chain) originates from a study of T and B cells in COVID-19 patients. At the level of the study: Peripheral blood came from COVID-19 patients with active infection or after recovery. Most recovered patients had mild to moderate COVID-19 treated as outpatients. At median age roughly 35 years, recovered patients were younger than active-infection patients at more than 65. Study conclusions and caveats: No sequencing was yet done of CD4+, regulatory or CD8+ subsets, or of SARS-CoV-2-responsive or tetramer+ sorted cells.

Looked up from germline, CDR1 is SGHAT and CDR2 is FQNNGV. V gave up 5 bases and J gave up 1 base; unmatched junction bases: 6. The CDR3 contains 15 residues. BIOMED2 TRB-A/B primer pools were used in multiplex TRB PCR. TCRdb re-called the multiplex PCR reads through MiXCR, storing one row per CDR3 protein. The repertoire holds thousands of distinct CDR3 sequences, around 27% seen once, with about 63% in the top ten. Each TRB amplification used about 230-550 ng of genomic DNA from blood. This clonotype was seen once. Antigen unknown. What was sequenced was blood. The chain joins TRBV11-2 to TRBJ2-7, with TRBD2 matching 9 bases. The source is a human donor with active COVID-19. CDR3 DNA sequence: TGTGCCAGCAGCCCGCGACTAGCGGATTCCTACGAGCAGTACTTC. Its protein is CASSPRLADSYEQYF. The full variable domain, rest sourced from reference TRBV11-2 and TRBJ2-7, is EAGVAQSPRYKIIEKRQSVAFWCNPISGHATLYWYQQILGQGPKLLIQFQNNGVVDDSQLPKDRFSAERLKGVDSTLKIQPAKLEDSAVYLCASSPRLADSYEQYFGPGTRLTVT.